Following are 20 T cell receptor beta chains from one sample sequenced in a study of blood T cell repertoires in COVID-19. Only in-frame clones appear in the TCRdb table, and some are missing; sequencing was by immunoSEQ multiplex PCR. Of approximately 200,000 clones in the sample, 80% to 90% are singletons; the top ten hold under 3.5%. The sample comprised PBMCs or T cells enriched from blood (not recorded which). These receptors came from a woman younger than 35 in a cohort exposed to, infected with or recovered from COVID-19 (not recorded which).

The CDR3 region has the DNA TGTGCCATCAGTGAGGCGGAGCAGCCCCAGCATTTT. The encoded protein is CAISEAEQPQHF. The chain combines TRBV10-3 with TRBJ1-5; unclear D gene. The CDR3 runs to 12 residues. Germline CDR1 and CDR2: ENHRY and SYGVKD. V lost 2 bases and J 7 bases, leaving 6 bases between the germline ends.

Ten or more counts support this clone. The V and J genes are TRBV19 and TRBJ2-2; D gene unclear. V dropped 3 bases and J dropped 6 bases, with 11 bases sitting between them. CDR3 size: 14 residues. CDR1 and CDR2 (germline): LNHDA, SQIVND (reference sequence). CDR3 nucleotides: TGTGCCAGTAGTATCCGTAGCACCCCCGGGGAGCTGTTTTTT. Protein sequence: CASSIRSTPGELFF.

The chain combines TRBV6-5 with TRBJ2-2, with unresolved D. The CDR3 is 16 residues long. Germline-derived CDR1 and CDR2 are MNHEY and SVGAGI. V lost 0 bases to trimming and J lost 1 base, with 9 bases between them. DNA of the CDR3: TGTGCCAGCAGTTACTCGATCGAGCGGAACACCGGGGAGCTGTTTTTT. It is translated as CASSYSIERNTGELFF.

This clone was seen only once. CDR3 bases: TGTGCCAGCAGCCAAATCTTAGACAGGGAGATCTACGAGCAGTACTTC. Encoded protein: CASSQILDREIYEQYF. The chain carries TRBV3-1 (or the pseudogene TRBV3-2) and TRBJ2-7; 7 bases line up with TRBD1. With 2 bases clipped from V and 3 bases from J, the junction kept 10 bases outside the gene matches. CDR3 length equals 16 residues. Germline V gene data show CDR1 as LGHDT and CDR2 as YNNKEL (reference sequence).

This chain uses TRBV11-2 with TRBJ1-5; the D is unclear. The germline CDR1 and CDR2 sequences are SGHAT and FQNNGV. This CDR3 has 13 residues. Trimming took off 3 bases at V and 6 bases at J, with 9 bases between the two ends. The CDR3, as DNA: TGTGCCAGCAGCTTTAATCCGGGTCAGCCCCAGCATTTT. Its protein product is CASSFNPGQPQHF.

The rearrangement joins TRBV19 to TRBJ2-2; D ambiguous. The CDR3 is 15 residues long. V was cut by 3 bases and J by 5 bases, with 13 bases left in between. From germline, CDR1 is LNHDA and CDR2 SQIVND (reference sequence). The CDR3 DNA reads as TGTGCCAGTAGTATTAACACCCTGGAGACCGGGGAGCTGTTTTTT. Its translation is CASSINTLETGELFF. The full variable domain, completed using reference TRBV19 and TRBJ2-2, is DGGITQSPKYLFRKEGQNVTLSCEQNLNHDAMYWYRQDPGQGLRLIYYSQIVNDFQKGDIAEGYSVSREKKESFPLTVTSAQKNPTAFYLCASSINTLETGELFFGEGSRLTVL.

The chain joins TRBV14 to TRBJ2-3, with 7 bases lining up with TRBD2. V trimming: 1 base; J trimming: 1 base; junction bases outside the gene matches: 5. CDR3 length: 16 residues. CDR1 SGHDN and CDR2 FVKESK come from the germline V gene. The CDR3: CASSQVQAGRTDTQYF. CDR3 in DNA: TGTGCCAGCAGCCAAGTTCAAGCGGGACGCACAGATACGCAGTATTTT.

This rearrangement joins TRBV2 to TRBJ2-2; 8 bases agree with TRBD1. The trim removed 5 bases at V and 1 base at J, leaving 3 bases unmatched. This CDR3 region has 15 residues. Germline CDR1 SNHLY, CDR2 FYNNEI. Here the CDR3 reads CASSWTGRNTGELFF. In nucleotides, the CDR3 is TGTGCCAGCAGTTGGACAGGGAGGAACACCGGGGAGCTGTTTTTT. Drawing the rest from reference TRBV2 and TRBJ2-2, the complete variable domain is EPEVTQTPSHQVTQMGQEVILRCVPISNHLYFYWYRQILGQKVEFLVSFYNNEISEKSEIFDDQFSVERPDGSNFTLKIRSTKLEDSAMYFCASSWTGRNTGELFFGEGSRLTVL.

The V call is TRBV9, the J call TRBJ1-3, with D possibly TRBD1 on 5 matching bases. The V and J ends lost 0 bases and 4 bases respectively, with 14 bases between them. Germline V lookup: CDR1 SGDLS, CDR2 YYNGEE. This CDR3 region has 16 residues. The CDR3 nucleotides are TGTGCCAGCAGCGTAGGGGAAACAGGCTCGGGAAACACCATATATTTT. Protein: CASSVGETGSGNTIYF.

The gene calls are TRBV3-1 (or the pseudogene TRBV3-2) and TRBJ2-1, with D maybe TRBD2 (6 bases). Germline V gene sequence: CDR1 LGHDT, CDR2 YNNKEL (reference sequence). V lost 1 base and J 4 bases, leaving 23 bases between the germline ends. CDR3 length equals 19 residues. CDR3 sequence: CASSQVRGRTTGGYNEQFF. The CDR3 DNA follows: TGTGCCAGCAGCCAAGTACGAGGGAGAACCACCGGGGGATACAATGAGCAGTTCTTC.

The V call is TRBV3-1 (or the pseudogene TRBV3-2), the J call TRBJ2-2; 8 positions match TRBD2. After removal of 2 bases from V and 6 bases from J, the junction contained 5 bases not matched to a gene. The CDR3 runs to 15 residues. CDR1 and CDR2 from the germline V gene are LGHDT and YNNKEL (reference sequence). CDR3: CASSQRASGSGELFF. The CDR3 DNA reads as TGTGCCAGCAGCCAAAGGGCTAGCGGGTCCGGGGAGCTGTTTTTT.

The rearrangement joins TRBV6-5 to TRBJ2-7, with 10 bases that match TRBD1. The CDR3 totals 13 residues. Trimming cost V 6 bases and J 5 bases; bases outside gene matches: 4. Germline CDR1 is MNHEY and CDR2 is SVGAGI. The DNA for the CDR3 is TGTGCCAGCAGCTGGGACAGGGGTGACGAGCAGTACTTC. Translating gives CASSWDRGDEQYF.

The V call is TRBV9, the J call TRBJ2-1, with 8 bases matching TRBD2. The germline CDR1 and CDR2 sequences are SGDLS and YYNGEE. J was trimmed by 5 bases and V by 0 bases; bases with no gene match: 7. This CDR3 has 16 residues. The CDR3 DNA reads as TGTGCCAGCAGCGTAGAAGGACTAGCCGGTGACAATGAGCAGTTCTTC. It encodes CASSVEGLAGDNEQFF.

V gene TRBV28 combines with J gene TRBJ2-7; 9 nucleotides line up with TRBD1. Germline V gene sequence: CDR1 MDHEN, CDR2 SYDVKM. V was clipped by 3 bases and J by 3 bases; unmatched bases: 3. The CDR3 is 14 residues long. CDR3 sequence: CASSLGGQGYEQYF. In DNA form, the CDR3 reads TGTGCCAGCAGTTTGGGGGGACAGGGCTACGAGCAGTACTTC.

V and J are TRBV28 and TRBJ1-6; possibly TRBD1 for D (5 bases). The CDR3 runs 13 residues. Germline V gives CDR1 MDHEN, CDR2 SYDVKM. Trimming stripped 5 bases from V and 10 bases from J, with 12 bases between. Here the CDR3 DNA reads TGTGCCAGCAGTGGCCCAGGGAAATCACCCCTCCACTTT. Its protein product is CASSGPGKSPLHF.

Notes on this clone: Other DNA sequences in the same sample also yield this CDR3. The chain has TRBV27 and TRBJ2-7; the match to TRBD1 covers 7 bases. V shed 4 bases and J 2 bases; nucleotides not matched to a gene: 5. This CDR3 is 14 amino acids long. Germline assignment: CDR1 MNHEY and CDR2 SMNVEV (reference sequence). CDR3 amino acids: CASSSRQGPYEQYF. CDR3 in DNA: TGTGCCAGCAGTTCCCGACAGGGACCCTACGAGCAGTACTTC.

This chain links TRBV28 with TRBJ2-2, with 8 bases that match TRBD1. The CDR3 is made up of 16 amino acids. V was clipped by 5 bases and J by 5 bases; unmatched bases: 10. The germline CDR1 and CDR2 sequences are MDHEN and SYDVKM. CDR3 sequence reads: CASSILGTGRTGELFF. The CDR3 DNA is TGTGCCAGCAGTATTCTGGGGACAGGTAGAACCGGGGAGCTGTTTTTT.

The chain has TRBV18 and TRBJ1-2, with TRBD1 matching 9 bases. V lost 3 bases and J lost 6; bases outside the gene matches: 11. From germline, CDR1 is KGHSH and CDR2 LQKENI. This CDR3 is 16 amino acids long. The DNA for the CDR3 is TGTGCCAGCTCACCTTTACAGGGGGCAAGAGAAGATGGCTACACCTTC. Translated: CASSPLQGAREDGYTF. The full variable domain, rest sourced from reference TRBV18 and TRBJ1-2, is NAGVMQNPRHLVRRRGQEARLRCSPMKGHSHVYWYRQLPEEGLKFMVYLQKENIIDESGMPKERFSAEFPKEGPSILRIQQVVRGDSAAYFCASSPLQGAREDGYTFGSGTRLTVV.

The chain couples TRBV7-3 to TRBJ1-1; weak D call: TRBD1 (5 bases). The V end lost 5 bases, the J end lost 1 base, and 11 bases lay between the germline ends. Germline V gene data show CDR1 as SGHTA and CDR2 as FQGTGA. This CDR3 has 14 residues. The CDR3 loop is CASSQSTGNTEAFF. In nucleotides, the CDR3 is TGTGCCAGCAGCCAAAGTACAGGGAACACTGAAGCTTTCTTT.

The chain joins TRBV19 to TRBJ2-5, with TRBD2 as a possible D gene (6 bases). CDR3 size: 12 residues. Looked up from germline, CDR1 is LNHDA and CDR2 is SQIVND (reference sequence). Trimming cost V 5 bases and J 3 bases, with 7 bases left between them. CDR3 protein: CASSGGEETQYF. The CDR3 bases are TGTGCCAGTAGTGGAGGGGAAGAGACCCAGTACTTC.